A single sample gave rise to the 8 T cell receptor beta chains below, sequenced in a study of cytomegalovirus exposure and HLA in healthy donors (dated by TCRdb to 2016 to 2017). Libraries were made using the immunoSEQ multiplex PCR assay. For the multiplex PCR, a mixture combining 60 forward primers for TCR Vbeta segments and 13 reverse primers for TCR Jbeta segments was used. TCRdb holds this immuneACCESS table with in-frame rearrangements only. Some clones are missing; in checked studies, unresolved V genes explain under half, and the rest has no known cause. The sample table lists 140,000 to 150,000 clones, approximately 82% of them with a count of one. The ten top clones hold roughly 10% of the sample. The sample consisted of PBMCs. Source of these receptors: a woman aged 55-75 years in good health and CMV-seropositive.

This clone was seen just once. The CDR3 spells CAWSDGRAGTDTQYF. The CDR3 DNA sequence: TGTGCCTGGAGTGACGGGAGGGCCGGGACAGATACGCAGTATTTT. The chain carries TRBV30 and TRBJ2-3; 8 bases match TRBD2. The trim removed 1 base at V and 3 bases at J, leaving 6 bases unmatched. CDR3 size: 15 residues. The germline gives CDR1 GTSNPN, CDR2 SVGIG (reference sequence).

This chain links TRBV5-1 with TRBJ1-1; TRBD1 aligns across 11 bases. CDR3 length: 17 amino acids. Germline V lookup: CDR1 SGHRS, CDR2 YFSETQ. V trimming: 6 bases; J trimming: 5 bases; junction bases outside the gene matches: 15. The CDR3 is CASTRRGQGEWKTEAFF. CDR3 DNA sequence: TGCGCCAGCACCCGGAGGGGACAGGGGGAATGGAAGACTGAAGCTTTCTTT.

The J gene is TRBJ2-5, the V gene TRBV28, with a possible D match to TRBD2 (5 bases). Germline CDR1 is MDHEN and CDR2 is SYDVKM. With 2 bases removed from V and 2 bases from J, the gap between germline ends came to 12 bases. The CDR3 is 15 amino acids. CDR3 loop: CASSLVGEWQETQYF. As DNA, the CDR3 is TGTGCCAGCAGTTTAGTGGGAGAGTGGCAAGAGACCCAGTACTTC. The full variable domain, in which reference TRBV28 and TRBJ2-5 provide the parts outside the CDR3, is DVKVTQSSRYLVKRTGEKVFLECVQDMDHENMFWYRQDPGLGLRLIYFSYDVKMKEKGDIPEGYSVSREKKERFSLILESASTNQTSMYLCASSLVGEWQETQYFGPGTRLLVL.

The chain uses TRBV7-2 and TRBJ2-3, with 10 nucleotides matching TRBD2. Germline V gives CDR1 SGHTA, CDR2 FQGNSA. The CDR3 is made up of 17 amino acids. V shed 1 base and J 1 base; nucleotides not matched to a gene: 5. CDR3 region: CASSLGLGTSGTDTQYF. DNA of the CDR3: TGTGCCAGCAGCTTAGGTCTGGGGACTAGCGGCACAGATACGCAGTATTTT.

This chain joins TRBV19 and TRBJ1-5; 9 positions agree with TRBD1. The germline V gene has CDR1 LNHDA and CDR2 SQIVND (reference sequence). The CDR3 has 15 amino acids. V was clipped by 7 bases and J by 1 base; unmatched bases: 5. The CDR3 DNA follows: TGTGCCAGTATCCACGACAGGGGGAGCAATCAGCCCCAGCATTTT. Protein: CASIHDRGSNQPQHF.

This chain joins TRBV7-9 and TRBJ2-1; D not certain. With 3 bases removed from V and 0 bases from J, the gap between germline ends came to 12 bases. In germline, CDR1 is SEHNR, CDR2 FQNEAQ (reference sequence). CDR3 length: 16 residues. CDR3 residues: CASSFRTGSSYNEQFF. In nucleotides, the CDR3 is TGTGCCAGCAGCTTTCGTACGGGTAGCTCCTACAATGAGCAGTTCTTC.

The chain is built from TRBV5-1 and TRBJ2-7; TRBD1 might be the D (5 bases). Trimming took 1 base from V and 3 from J, leaving 8 bases between them. The CDR3 has 13 amino acids. Germline CDR1 reads SGHRS; CDR2 reads YFSETQ. CDR3 in DNA: TGCGCCAGCAGCTTGCCCCAGGGCTACGAGCAGTACTTC. Translating it yields CASSLPQGYEQYF.

The genes are TRBV6-8 and TRBJ2-7; 16 nucleotides match TRBD2. This CDR3 comprises 18 residues. Looked up from germline, CDR1 is MNHGY and CDR2 is SAAAGT. V shed 2 bases and J 6 bases; nucleotides not matched to a gene: 10. The CDR3 spells CASSYPGLAGGGVSEQYF. The CDR3 nucleotides are TGTGCCAGCAGTTACCCGGGACTAGCGGGAGGGGGGGTCTCCGAGCAGTACTTC.